The clone carrying this T cell receptor beta chain was observed a handful of times. Clones were sequenced by immunoSEQ multiplex PCR, and TCRdb holds only the in-frame ones, with some missing. Of about 100,000 clones listed, roughly 87% are singletons. This sample is drawn from a study of T cell responses to AZD1222 COVID-19 vaccine. The CDR3 loop spans 15 amino acids. Germline loops: CDR1 SGHTA, CDR2 FQGTGA. V was clipped by 4 bases and J by 1 base; unmatched bases: 5. The sequence was collected from an adult in good health. V usage is TRBV7-3 and J usage is TRBJ2-7; 9 bases agree with TRBD1. Source: peripheral blood, taken on day 0 of AZD1222 vaccination. CDR3 DNA: TGTGCCAGCAGCTACACCGGGACAGGGTCCTACGAGCAGTACTTC. This translates into CASSYTGTGSYEQYF.